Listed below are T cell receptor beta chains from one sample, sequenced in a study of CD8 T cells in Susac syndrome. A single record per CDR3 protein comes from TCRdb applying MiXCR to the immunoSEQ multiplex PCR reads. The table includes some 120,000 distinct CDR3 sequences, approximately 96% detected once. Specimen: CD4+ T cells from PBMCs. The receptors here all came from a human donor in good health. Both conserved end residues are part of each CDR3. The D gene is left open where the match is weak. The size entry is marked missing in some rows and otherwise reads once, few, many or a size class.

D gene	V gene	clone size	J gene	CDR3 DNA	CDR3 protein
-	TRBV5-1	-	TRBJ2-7	TGCGCCAGCAGCTTGGTCAGACCCTACGAGCAGTACTTC	CASSLVRPYEQYF
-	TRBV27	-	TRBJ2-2	TGTGCCAGCAGTTTATCCGAGTTAGCCGGGGAGCTGTTTTTT	CASSLSELAGELFF
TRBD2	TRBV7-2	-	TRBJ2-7	TGTGCCAGCAGCTTAATAGGGACTAGCGGGAGGGCCAACGAGCAGTACTTC	CASSLIGTSGRANEQYF
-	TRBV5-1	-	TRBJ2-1	TGCGCCAGCAGCCTTCAACTAGCTGGTGAGCAGTTCTTC	CASSLQLAGEQFF
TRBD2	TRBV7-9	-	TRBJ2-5	TGTGCCAGCAGCCCGGGACTAGCGGAAGGGGAGACCCAGTACTTC	CASSPGLAEGETQYF
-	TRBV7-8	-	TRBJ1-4	TGTGCCAGCAGCTTAAGTGGACACTTTAATGAAAAACTGTTTTTT	CASSLSGHFNEKLFF
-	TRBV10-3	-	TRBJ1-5	TGTGCCATCAGTGAAGAGAGGGGAGAGGGGCCCCAGCATTTT	CAISEERGEGPQHF
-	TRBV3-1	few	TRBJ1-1	TGTGCCAGCAGCCAAGATTTGGGGGGGCCGAACACTGAAGCTTTCTTT	CASSQDLGGPNTEAFF
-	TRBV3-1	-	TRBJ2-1	TGTGCCAGCAGCCAAGGAGCGGTGAGCTCCTACAATGAGCAGTTCTTC	CASSQGAVSSYNEQFF
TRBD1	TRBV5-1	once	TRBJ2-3	TGCGCCAGCAGCCCGGGCAGGGGGCCAGATACGCAGTATTTT	CASSPGRGPDTQYF
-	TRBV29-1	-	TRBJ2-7	TGCAGCGCCCGGGACACCTCCTACGAGCAGTACTTC	CSARDTSYEQYF
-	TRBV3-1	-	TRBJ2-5	TGTGCCAGCAGCCGAGGGACTGGGGGTCGACAGACCCAGTACTTC	CASSRGTGGRQTQYF
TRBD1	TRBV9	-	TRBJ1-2	TGTGCCAGCAGCGCGGACAGGGCGGAAACGAACTATGGCTACACCTTC	CASSADRAETNYGYTF
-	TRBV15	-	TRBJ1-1	TGTGCCACCAGCACGCCCTCCAGGGTGGCTGAAGCTTTCTTT	CATSTPSRVAEAFF
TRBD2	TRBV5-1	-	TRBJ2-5	TGCGCCAGCAGCCGGACCCTAGCGGCGCTTCAAGAGACCCAGTACTTC	CASSRTLAALQETQYF
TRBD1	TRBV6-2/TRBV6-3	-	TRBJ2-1	TGTGCCAGCAGCCACGGACAGGGAATCTACGATGAGCAGTTCTTC	CASSHGQGIYDEQFF
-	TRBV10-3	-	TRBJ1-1	TGTGCCATCAGTGACACTTGGACAGCGAACACTGAAGCTTTCTTT	CAISDTWTANTEAFF
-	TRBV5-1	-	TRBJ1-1	TGCGCCAGCAGCTCGATAGGGGTAGGTGATGAAGCTTTCTTT	CASSSIGVGDEAFF
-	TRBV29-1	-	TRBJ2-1	TGCAGCGCCATCCGGGACCAGGGCTACAATGAGCAGTTCTTC	CSAIRDQGYNEQFF
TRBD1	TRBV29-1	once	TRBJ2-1	TGCAGCGTTGTGAGGACAGGGGACAATGAGCAGTTCTTC	CSVVRTGDNEQFF
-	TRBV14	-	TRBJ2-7	TGTGCCAGCAGCCAAGATTGGGTTGATCAGGCCGAGCAGTACTTC	CASSQDWVDQAEQYF
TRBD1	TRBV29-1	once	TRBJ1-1	TGCAGCGGTAACAGGGGGCGATTAACTGAAGCTTTCTTT	CSGNRGRLTEAFF
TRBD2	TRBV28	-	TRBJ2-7	TGTGCCAGCCTTAACGGGGGGGGCGAGCAGTACTTC	CASLNGGGEQYF
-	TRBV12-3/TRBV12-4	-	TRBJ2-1	TGTGCCAGCAGGCATCATAGGGGTGAGCAGTTCTTC	CASRHHRGEQFF
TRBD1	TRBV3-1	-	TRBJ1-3	TGTGCCAGCAGCCCCCGGACAGGCGGAAACACCATATATTTT	CASSPRTGGNTIYF
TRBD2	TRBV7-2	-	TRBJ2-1	TGTGCCAGCAGCCAAGTGGGGACTAGCGGATTCAATGAGCAGTTCTTC	CASSQVGTSGFNEQFF
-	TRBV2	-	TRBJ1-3	TGTGCCAGCAGTGTTGGTCAGGCGATGTCTGGAAACACCATATATTTT	CASSVGQAMSGNTIYF
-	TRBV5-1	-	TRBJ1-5	TGCGCCAGCAGCCCCCTCCCCAGCAATCAGCCCCAGCATTTT	CASSPLPSNQPQHF
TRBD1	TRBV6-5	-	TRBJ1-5	TGTGCCAGCAGCCGGACAGGGGGCGATCAGCCCCAGCATTTT	CASSRTGGDQPQHF
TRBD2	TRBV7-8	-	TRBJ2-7	TGTGCCAGCAGCGCCGGCTCTCGGACTAGCGGGATGTACGAGCAGTACTTC	CASSAGSRTSGMYEQYF
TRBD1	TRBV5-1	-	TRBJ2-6	TGCGCCAGCAGCCAGGGGGCGGCCGGGGCCAACGTCCTGACTTTC	CASSQGAAGANVLTF
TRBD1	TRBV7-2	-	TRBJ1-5	TGTGCCAGCAGCCCCCGGACAGGGGGCATGTATAGCAATCAGCCCCAGCATTTT	CASSPRTGGMYSNQPQHF
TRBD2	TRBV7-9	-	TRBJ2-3	TGTGCCTTCGGTCATCTAGCGGGAGATACGCAGTATTTT	CAFGHLAGDTQYF
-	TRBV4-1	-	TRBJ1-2	TGCGCCAGCAGCCAGTCTTGGACAGTGAACGCTAATCGGGGCTACACCTTC	CASSQSWTVNANRGYTF
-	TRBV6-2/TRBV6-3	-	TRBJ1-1	TGTGCCAGCAGTTACCTGGACAGAGGGGGTTACACTGAAGCTTTCTTT	CASSYLDRGGYTEAFF
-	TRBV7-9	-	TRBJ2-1	TGTGCCAGCAGCGCCGTGGGCCCCAATGAGCAGTTCTTC	CASSAVGPNEQFF
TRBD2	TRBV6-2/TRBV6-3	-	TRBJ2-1	TGTGCCAGCAGCCCTCCGGGACTAGCGGGTCGGGGAGAGCAGTTCTTC	CASSPPGLAGRGEQFF
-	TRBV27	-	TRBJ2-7	TGTGCCAGCAGTTTGTCCAGAAACTACGAGCAGTACTTC	CASSLSRNYEQYF
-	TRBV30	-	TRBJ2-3	TGTGCCTGGAGTGCAGGGGATACGCAGTATTTT	CAWSAGDTQYF
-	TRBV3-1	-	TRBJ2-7	TGTGCCAGCAGCCAGCTCGGGGCAGGGGCCGAGCAGTACTTC	CASSQLGAGAEQYF
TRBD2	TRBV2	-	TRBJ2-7	TGTGCCAGCAGTGGTGGACTAGCGGGAGGGGAGCAGTACTTC	CASSGGLAGGEQYF
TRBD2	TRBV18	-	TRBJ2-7	TGTGCCAGCTCACCAGGAGGCGGGAGGGCCCCCGAGCAGTACTTC	CASSPGGGRAPEQYF
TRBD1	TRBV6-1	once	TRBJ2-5	TGTGCCAGCGGACAGGGCGGTGGAGAGACCCAGTACTTC	CASGQGGGETQYF
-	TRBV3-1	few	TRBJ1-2	TGTGCCAGCAGCCCTACGGAGAACTATGGCTACACCTTC	CASSPTENYGYTF
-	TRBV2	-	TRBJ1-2	TGTGCCAGCAGTACTGATGGCTACACCTTC	CASSTDGYTF
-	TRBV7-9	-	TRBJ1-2	TGTGCCAGCACCAGGAAAGGGATTGGCTACACCTTC	CASTRKGIGYTF
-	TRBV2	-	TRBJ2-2	TGTGCCAGCAGTGAGGACAGTGACACCGGGGAGCTGTTTTTT	CASSEDSDTGELFF
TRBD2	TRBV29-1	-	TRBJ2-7	TGCAGCGCAAAACCGGGACTAGCGGGACGGGCCTACGAGCAGTACTTC	CSAKPGLAGRAYEQYF
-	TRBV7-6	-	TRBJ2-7	TGTGCCAGCAGCTTAGGTGATTACGAGCAGTACTTC	CASSLGDYEQYF
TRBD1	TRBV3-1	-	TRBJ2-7	TGTGCCAGCAGCCCGACAGGGGGCTCCTACGAGCAGTACTTC	CASSPTGGSYEQYF
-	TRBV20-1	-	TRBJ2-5	TGCAGTGCTAAACAGGGCCAACAGACCCAGTACTTC	CSAKQGQQTQYF
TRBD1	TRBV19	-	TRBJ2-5	TGTGCCAGTGGGACAGTTCAAGAGACCCAGTACTTC	CASGTVQETQYF
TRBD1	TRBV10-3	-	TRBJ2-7	TGTGCCATCAGTGCCGGGGACAGGGGGATCGAGCAGTACTTC	CAISAGDRGIEQYF
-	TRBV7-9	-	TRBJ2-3	TGTGCCAGCAGCTTAAGTGCAGGCACAGATACGCAGTATTTT	CASSLSAGTDTQYF
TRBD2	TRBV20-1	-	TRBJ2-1	TGCAGTGCTCAGACTAGCGGCCTCTACAATGAGCAGTTCTTC	CSAQTSGLYNEQFF